The clone carrying this T cell receptor beta chain was counted a few times. This CDR3 region has 18 residues. The table came from immunoSEQ multiplex PCR; TCRdb's copy has only in-frame clones and leaves some out. The table lists 4,500 to 6,000 clones, approximately 70% of them singletons. This sample is drawn from a study of early stage breast cancer tumors. Study-level background: ER+/PR+/HER2- status applied to about 80% of the 16 invasive breast tumors.

Each tumor contributed about 20-50 mg of diced tissue. The V gene is TRBV21-1, the J gene TRBJ2-7; the table's D gene call, TRBD2, was not cross checked with the DNA. TRBV21-1 constitutes a pseudogene. Sequencing used breast tumor tissue. The origin of this receptor is a person in their 60s with breast cancer. CDR3 sequence: CASSKALGLAGVSYEQYF. In DNA, the CDR3 is TGTGCCAGCAGCAAAGCGTTAGGACTAGCGGGAGTTTCCTACGAGCAGTACTTC.